These T cell receptor beta chains were read from a single sample in a study of regulatory T cells in long-lasting Graves disease. TCRdb processed the multiplex PCR reads anew with MiXCR; each CDR3 protein has one entry. The sample yields some 400,000 distinct CDR3 sequences, under 15% seen once. These same data were also listed under a study on T cells in Graves' hyperthyroidism and ophthalmopathy.

The sequencing here drew on peripheral blood mononuclear cells (PBMCs), taken at new diagnosis, from a patient treated with antithyroid drugs. The receptor set was obtained from a woman in her 30s with Graves disease. Both conserved end residues are part of each CDR3. Each record gives: clone size, J gene, V gene, D gene, CDR3 DNA, CDR3 protein. The D gene is left open where the match is weak. Size values are once, few and many counts, or a class for expanded clones, and some rows have none.

clone size: few; J gene: TRBJ2-1; V gene: TRBV12-3/TRBV12-4; D gene: -; CDR3 DNA: TGTGCCAGCAGTTTTCCCCCCCCCCCAGACGATTTCAACTACAATGAGCAGTTCTTC; CDR3 protein: CASSFPPPPDDFNYNEQFF
clone size: many; J gene: TRBJ2-1; V gene: TRBV5-6; D gene: TRBD2; CDR3 DNA: TGTGCCAGCAGCTGGCTAGCGGGAGGGAATGAGCAGTTCTTC; CDR3 protein: CASSWLAGGNEQFF
clone size: many; J gene: TRBJ2-7; V gene: TRBV4-1; D gene: TRBD2; CDR3 DNA: TGCGCCAGCAGCCACTTAAGCACTAGCGGGAGCTACGAGCAGTACTTC; CDR3 protein: CASSHLSTSGSYEQYF
clone size: -; J gene: TRBJ1-5; V gene: TRBV4-1; D gene: -; CDR3 DNA: TGCGCCAGCAGCCATACAGGGATGGGTCAGCCCCAGCATTTT; CDR3 protein: CASSHTGMGQPQHF
clone size: many; J gene: TRBJ2-2; V gene: TRBV20-1; D gene: TRBD1; CDR3 DNA: TGCAGTGCTTCAAGACAGGGGACGAACACCGGGGAGCTGTTTTTT; CDR3 protein: CSASRQGTNTGELFF
clone size: many; J gene: TRBJ1-1; V gene: TRBV7-8; D gene: -; CDR3 DNA: TGTGCCAGCAACAAAAGAGGGTGGGGCAGCCTGAACACTGAAGCTTTCTTT; CDR3 protein: CASNKRGWGSLNTEAFF
clone size: many; J gene: TRBJ2-5; V gene: TRBV2; D gene: TRBD2; CDR3 DNA: TGTGCCAGCAGTGAACCCCTAGCGGGAGGGTCGTACCAAGAGACCCAGTACTTC; CDR3 protein: CASSEPLAGGSYQETQYF
clone size: many; J gene: TRBJ2-1; V gene: TRBV25-1; D gene: -; CDR3 DNA: TGTGCCAGCAGTGGCCTGGGGGCGCACCCATCCTACAATGAGCAGTTCTTC; CDR3 protein: CASSGLGAHPSYNEQFF
clone size: many; J gene: TRBJ2-2; V gene: TRBV27; D gene: TRBD2; CDR3 DNA: TGTGCCAGCATAAGGACTAGCGGAGCGCCCGGGGAGCTGTTTTTT; CDR3 protein: CASIRTSGAPGELFF
clone size: many; J gene: TRBJ2-7; V gene: TRBV11-2; D gene: -; CDR3 DNA: TGTGCCAGCAGCTTGGGGGGAATCAACGAGCAGTACTTC; CDR3 protein: CASSLGGINEQYF
clone size: few; J gene: TRBJ1-1; V gene: TRBV5-6; D gene: TRBD1; CDR3 DNA: TGTGCCAGCAGCGGCCGGGACAGGATCCGCGCTTTCTTT; CDR3 protein: CASSGRDRIRAFF
clone size: few; J gene: TRBJ1-1; V gene: TRBV6-1; D gene: -; CDR3 DNA: TGTGCCAGCAGCTCAGGGTTTTCAACTGAAGCTTTCTTT; CDR3 protein: CASSSGFSTEAFF
clone size: many; J gene: TRBJ2-2; V gene: TRBV14; D gene: TRBD2; CDR3 DNA: TGTGCCAGCAGCCAAAGACGGCCACTAGCGGGCAACACCGGGGAGCTGTTTTTT; CDR3 protein: CASSQRRPLAGNTGELFF
clone size: many; J gene: TRBJ1-2; V gene: TRBV20-1; D gene: -; CDR3 DNA: TGCAGTGCTAGAGATATCGCCACTAACTATGGCTACACCTTC; CDR3 protein: CSARDIATNYGYTF
clone size: many; J gene: TRBJ2-1; V gene: TRBV7-7; D gene: TRBD2; CDR3 DNA: TGTGCTAGCAGCTTAGACACCCTAGCGGGACTACCCTACAATGAGCAGTTCTTC; CDR3 protein: CASSLDTLAGLPYNEQFF
clone size: few; J gene: TRBJ2-7; V gene: TRBV9; D gene: -; CDR3 DNA: TGTGCCAGCAGCGTCTCAGGACAGTCGGCCTACGAGCAGTACTTC; CDR3 protein: CASSVSGQSAYEQYF
clone size: -; J gene: TRBJ2-3; V gene: TRBV6-2/TRBV6-3; D gene: TRBD2; CDR3 DNA: TGTGCCAGCAGTTCTTTGACTAGCGGGAGGAAAAGCACAGATACGCAGTATTTT; CDR3 protein: CASSSLTSGRKSTDTQYF
clone size: -; J gene: TRBJ2-3; V gene: TRBV7-3; D gene: TRBD1; CDR3 DNA: TGTGCCAGCAGCTATTTCGGACAGGATGGCACAGATACGCAGTATTTT; CDR3 protein: CASSYFGQDGTDTQYF
clone size: few; J gene: TRBJ2-1; V gene: TRBV25-1; D gene: -; CDR3 DNA: TGTGCCAGCAGTGAATTTTCAGGGATCAACAATGAGCAGTTCTTC; CDR3 protein: CASSEFSGINNEQFF
clone size: many; J gene: TRBJ2-1; V gene: TRBV7-9; D gene: -; CDR3 DNA: TGTGCCAGCAGCTTTCCGGGACATCTCTACAATGAGCAGTTCTTC; CDR3 protein: CASSFPGHLYNEQFF
clone size: many; J gene: TRBJ2-1; V gene: TRBV6-5; D gene: -; CDR3 DNA: TGTGCCAGCAGTTTCTTTAGCGGCAATGAGCAGTTCTTC; CDR3 protein: CASSFFSGNEQFF
clone size: many; J gene: TRBJ2-3; V gene: TRBV20-1; D gene: TRBD1; CDR3 DNA: TGCAGTGCTAGTCTCGGGACAGGGAGAGATACGCAGTATTTT; CDR3 protein: CSASLGTGRDTQYF
clone size: many; J gene: TRBJ2-1; V gene: TRBV6-2/TRBV6-3; D gene: TRBD2; CDR3 DNA: TGTGCCAGCAGTGGGCCGGGACTAGCCCGGGAGCAGTTCTTC; CDR3 protein: CASSGPGLAREQFF
clone size: few; J gene: TRBJ1-3; V gene: TRBV30; D gene: -; CDR3 DNA: TGTGCCTGGTCCCCAGGCGGAACTAGAAACACCATATATTTT; CDR3 protein: CAWSPGGTRNTIYF
clone size: many; J gene: TRBJ1-5; V gene: TRBV24-1; D gene: -; CDR3 DNA: TGTGCCACCAGGGCAGAGGGTGGTAATCAGCCCCAGCATTTT; CDR3 protein: CATRAEGGNQPQHF
clone size: -; J gene: TRBJ2-1; V gene: TRBV19; D gene: TRBD2; CDR3 DNA: TGTGCCAGTACCCCCGCCGGGACTAGCGGGAAGGGTGAGCAGTTCTTC; CDR3 protein: CASTPAGTSGKGEQFF
clone size: -; J gene: TRBJ2-1; V gene: TRBV18; D gene: TRBD2; CDR3 DNA: TGTGCCAGCTCAACAGGACTAGCGGGAGGTGGTGAGCAGTTCTTC; CDR3 protein: CASSTGLAGGGEQFF
clone size: few; J gene: TRBJ2-1; V gene: TRBV20-1; D gene: TRBD1; CDR3 DNA: TGCAGTGCTAGAGAGGAACAGGGGGCATCCTACAATGAGCAGTTCTTC; CDR3 protein: CSAREEQGASYNEQFF
clone size: many; J gene: TRBJ2-3; V gene: TRBV11-2; D gene: TRBD2; CDR3 DNA: TGTGCCAGCAGCACCCTCGGGACTATCGATACGCAGTATTTT; CDR3 protein: CASSTLGTIDTQYF
clone size: -; J gene: TRBJ2-3; V gene: TRBV20-1; D gene: TRBD2; CDR3 DNA: TGCAGTGCTAGAGTTAGCGGGAGGTTAACAGATACGCAGTATTTT; CDR3 protein: CSARVSGRLTDTQYF
clone size: -; J gene: TRBJ1-3; V gene: TRBV4-1; D gene: -; CDR3 DNA: TGCGCCAGCAGCCAAGATGGGGGCTCTGGAAACACCATATATTTT; CDR3 protein: CASSQDGGSGNTIYF
clone size: many; J gene: TRBJ2-7; V gene: TRBV3-1; D gene: TRBD2; CDR3 DNA: TGTGCCAGCAAGGCTAGCGGGCTGAACGAGCAGTACTTC; CDR3 protein: CASKASGLNEQYF
clone size: many; J gene: TRBJ1-5; V gene: TRBV6-2/TRBV6-3; D gene: -; CDR3 DNA: TGTGCCAGCAGTGACGTCAGGTTCAATCAGCCCCAGCATTTT; CDR3 protein: CASSDVRFNQPQHF
clone size: many; J gene: TRBJ2-7; V gene: TRBV28; D gene: TRBD1; CDR3 DNA: TGTGCCAGCAGGGGGACAGGGCCCTGGAAGCAGTACTTC; CDR3 protein: CASRGTGPWKQYF
clone size: many; J gene: TRBJ2-7; V gene: TRBV6-1; D gene: TRBD1; CDR3 DNA: TGTGCCAGCACCACCGGGACAGCAAAGTACGAGCAGTACTTC; CDR3 protein: CASTTGTAKYEQYF
clone size: many; J gene: TRBJ2-3; V gene: TRBV18; D gene: TRBD2; CDR3 DNA: TGTGCCAGCTCCTCACCCGGGACTAGAAGAGATACGCAGTATTTT; CDR3 protein: CASSSPGTRRDTQYF
clone size: -; J gene: TRBJ2-2; V gene: TRBV15; D gene: -; CDR3 DNA: TGTGCCACCAGCAGAGATCGGGACAAGGCGAACACCGGGGAGCTGTTTTTT; CDR3 protein: CATSRDRDKANTGELFF
clone size: many; J gene: TRBJ1-1; V gene: TRBV6-1; D gene: TRBD1; CDR3 DNA: TGCGCCAGCAGTGAGTGGGGACAGGGGAACACTGAAGCTTTCTTT; CDR3 protein: CASSEWGQGNTEAFF
clone size: -; J gene: TRBJ1-1; V gene: TRBV14; D gene: TRBD1; CDR3 DNA: TGTGCCAGCAGCCAAGATTGGCGCCCCGGGACAGGGGCCCTCGCCCCCGAAGCTTTCTTT; CDR3 protein: CASSQDWRPGTGALAPEAFF
clone size: -; J gene: TRBJ2-2; V gene: TRBV7-9; D gene: -; CDR3 DNA: TGTGCCAGCAGTCAGGACATAAGTGGCGGGGAGCTGTTTTTT; CDR3 protein: CASSQDISGGELFF
clone size: many; J gene: TRBJ2-7; V gene: TRBV5-1; D gene: TRBD1; CDR3 DNA: TGCGCCAGCAGCTTGACTCCGCGACAGGGTATCTACGAGCAGTACTTC; CDR3 protein: CASSLTPRQGIYEQYF
clone size: -; J gene: TRBJ2-1; V gene: TRBV19; D gene: TRBD2; CDR3 DNA: TGTGCCAGTAGTATAGATTCGGAATTAGCGGGAGGGCCGAATGAGCAGTTCTTC; CDR3 protein: CASSIDSELAGGPNEQFF
clone size: -; J gene: TRBJ2-4; V gene: TRBV19; D gene: -; CDR3 DNA: TGTGCCAGTCACATCACAGGAACTTCAACCTCCAAAAACATTCAGTACTTC; CDR3 protein: CASHITGTSTSKNIQYF
clone size: -; J gene: TRBJ2-1; V gene: TRBV28; D gene: -; CDR3 DNA: TGTGCCAGCAGCTATCCTACAGGGGAAGGGGGGAATGAGCAGTTCTTC; CDR3 protein: CASSYPTGEGGNEQFF
clone size: many; J gene: TRBJ2-1; V gene: TRBV28; D gene: TRBD2; CDR3 DNA: TGTGCCAGCAGTCTCCAAGGACTAGCGGGAGCCAATGAGCAGTTCTTC; CDR3 protein: CASSLQGLAGANEQFF
clone size: many; J gene: TRBJ2-5; V gene: TRBV12-3/TRBV12-4; D gene: TRBD1; CDR3 DNA: TGTGCCAGCAGAAAAGCCGGGACAGGGGACAGAGAGACCCAGTACTTC; CDR3 protein: CASRKAGTGDRETQYF
clone size: -; J gene: TRBJ1-4; V gene: TRBV9; D gene: -; CDR3 DNA: TGTGCCAGCAGCGCCGACACGTATGAAAAACTGTTTTTT; CDR3 protein: CASSADTYEKLFF
clone size: -; J gene: TRBJ2-1; V gene: TRBV20-1; D gene: -; CDR3 DNA: TGCAGTGCTCCCACCGCGATAGATGAGCAGTTCTTC; CDR3 protein: CSAPTAIDEQFF
clone size: -; J gene: TRBJ2-7; V gene: TRBV6-2/TRBV6-3; D gene: -; CDR3 DNA: TGTGCCAGCAGTGAATTTTATCGGCGGGTTCCTCCCTACGAGCAGTACTTC; CDR3 protein: CASSEFYRRVPPYEQYF
clone size: -; J gene: TRBJ2-2; V gene: TRBV11-1; D gene: -; CDR3 DNA: TGTGCCAGCAGCAAAAATCCCGGGGAGCTGTTTTTT; CDR3 protein: CASSKNPGELFF
clone size: many; J gene: TRBJ2-2; V gene: TRBV7-9; D gene: TRBD1; CDR3 DNA: TGTGCCAGCAGCCTCCTAGGGACAGGGGAGAACACCGGGGAGCTGTTTTTT; CDR3 protein: CASSLLGTGENTGELFF
clone size: few; J gene: TRBJ2-5; V gene: TRBV25-1; D gene: -; CDR3 DNA: TGTGCCTGCTGGTGGAAAGAGACCCAGTACTTC; CDR3 protein: CACWWKETQYF
clone size: many; J gene: TRBJ2-2; V gene: TRBV12-3/TRBV12-4; D gene: -; CDR3 DNA: TGTGCCAGCAAAAATAGTTTCGCTAGCGCGAACACCGGGGAGCTGTTTTTT; CDR3 protein: CASKNSFASANTGELFF
clone size: -; J gene: TRBJ2-1; V gene: TRBV7-9; D gene: -; CDR3 DNA: TGTGCCAGCAGAAAAGGGGGGGAGGGCCTAGGTGAGCAGTTCTTC; CDR3 protein: CASRKGGEGLGEQFF